The source of this T cell receptor beta chain is a study of T-cell reconstitution after alpha-beta-depleted transplantation in children. Study results and caveats: Surviving recipient T cells and thymic progenitors underlay high day-60 TCRbeta diversity in some patients. Several hundred expanded graft clones reportedly were the source of alpha-beta T cells about two months after transplant. Counts and diversity of T cells one year after transplant came mostly from newly produced T cells.

A TCRbeta library incorporating unique molecular identifiers was prepared. TCRdb used MiXCR to reprocess the PCR reads, holding one entry per CDR3 protein. In the table there are 440,000 or so distinct CDR3 sequences, approximately 42% of which are singletons. The V end lost 5 bases, the J end lost 2 bases, and 17 bases lay between the germline ends. CDR1 is SEHNR, CDR2 FQNEAQ, per germline (reference sequence). The CDR3 has 16 amino acids. Many counts were recorded for this clonotype. The antigen remains unidentified. The sequences come from PBMCs, collected before TCRalphabeta/CD19-depleted stem cell transplant. This sequence originates from a girl aged 2-15 years with aplastic anemia, due to receive a stem cell transplant. V and J are TRBV7-9 and TRBJ2-3; D might be TRBD2 (6 bases). The CDR3: CASSAFDGGVTDTQYF. Here the CDR3 DNA reads TGTGCCAGCAGCGCCTTCGACGGAGGGGTCACAGATACGCAGTATTTT.